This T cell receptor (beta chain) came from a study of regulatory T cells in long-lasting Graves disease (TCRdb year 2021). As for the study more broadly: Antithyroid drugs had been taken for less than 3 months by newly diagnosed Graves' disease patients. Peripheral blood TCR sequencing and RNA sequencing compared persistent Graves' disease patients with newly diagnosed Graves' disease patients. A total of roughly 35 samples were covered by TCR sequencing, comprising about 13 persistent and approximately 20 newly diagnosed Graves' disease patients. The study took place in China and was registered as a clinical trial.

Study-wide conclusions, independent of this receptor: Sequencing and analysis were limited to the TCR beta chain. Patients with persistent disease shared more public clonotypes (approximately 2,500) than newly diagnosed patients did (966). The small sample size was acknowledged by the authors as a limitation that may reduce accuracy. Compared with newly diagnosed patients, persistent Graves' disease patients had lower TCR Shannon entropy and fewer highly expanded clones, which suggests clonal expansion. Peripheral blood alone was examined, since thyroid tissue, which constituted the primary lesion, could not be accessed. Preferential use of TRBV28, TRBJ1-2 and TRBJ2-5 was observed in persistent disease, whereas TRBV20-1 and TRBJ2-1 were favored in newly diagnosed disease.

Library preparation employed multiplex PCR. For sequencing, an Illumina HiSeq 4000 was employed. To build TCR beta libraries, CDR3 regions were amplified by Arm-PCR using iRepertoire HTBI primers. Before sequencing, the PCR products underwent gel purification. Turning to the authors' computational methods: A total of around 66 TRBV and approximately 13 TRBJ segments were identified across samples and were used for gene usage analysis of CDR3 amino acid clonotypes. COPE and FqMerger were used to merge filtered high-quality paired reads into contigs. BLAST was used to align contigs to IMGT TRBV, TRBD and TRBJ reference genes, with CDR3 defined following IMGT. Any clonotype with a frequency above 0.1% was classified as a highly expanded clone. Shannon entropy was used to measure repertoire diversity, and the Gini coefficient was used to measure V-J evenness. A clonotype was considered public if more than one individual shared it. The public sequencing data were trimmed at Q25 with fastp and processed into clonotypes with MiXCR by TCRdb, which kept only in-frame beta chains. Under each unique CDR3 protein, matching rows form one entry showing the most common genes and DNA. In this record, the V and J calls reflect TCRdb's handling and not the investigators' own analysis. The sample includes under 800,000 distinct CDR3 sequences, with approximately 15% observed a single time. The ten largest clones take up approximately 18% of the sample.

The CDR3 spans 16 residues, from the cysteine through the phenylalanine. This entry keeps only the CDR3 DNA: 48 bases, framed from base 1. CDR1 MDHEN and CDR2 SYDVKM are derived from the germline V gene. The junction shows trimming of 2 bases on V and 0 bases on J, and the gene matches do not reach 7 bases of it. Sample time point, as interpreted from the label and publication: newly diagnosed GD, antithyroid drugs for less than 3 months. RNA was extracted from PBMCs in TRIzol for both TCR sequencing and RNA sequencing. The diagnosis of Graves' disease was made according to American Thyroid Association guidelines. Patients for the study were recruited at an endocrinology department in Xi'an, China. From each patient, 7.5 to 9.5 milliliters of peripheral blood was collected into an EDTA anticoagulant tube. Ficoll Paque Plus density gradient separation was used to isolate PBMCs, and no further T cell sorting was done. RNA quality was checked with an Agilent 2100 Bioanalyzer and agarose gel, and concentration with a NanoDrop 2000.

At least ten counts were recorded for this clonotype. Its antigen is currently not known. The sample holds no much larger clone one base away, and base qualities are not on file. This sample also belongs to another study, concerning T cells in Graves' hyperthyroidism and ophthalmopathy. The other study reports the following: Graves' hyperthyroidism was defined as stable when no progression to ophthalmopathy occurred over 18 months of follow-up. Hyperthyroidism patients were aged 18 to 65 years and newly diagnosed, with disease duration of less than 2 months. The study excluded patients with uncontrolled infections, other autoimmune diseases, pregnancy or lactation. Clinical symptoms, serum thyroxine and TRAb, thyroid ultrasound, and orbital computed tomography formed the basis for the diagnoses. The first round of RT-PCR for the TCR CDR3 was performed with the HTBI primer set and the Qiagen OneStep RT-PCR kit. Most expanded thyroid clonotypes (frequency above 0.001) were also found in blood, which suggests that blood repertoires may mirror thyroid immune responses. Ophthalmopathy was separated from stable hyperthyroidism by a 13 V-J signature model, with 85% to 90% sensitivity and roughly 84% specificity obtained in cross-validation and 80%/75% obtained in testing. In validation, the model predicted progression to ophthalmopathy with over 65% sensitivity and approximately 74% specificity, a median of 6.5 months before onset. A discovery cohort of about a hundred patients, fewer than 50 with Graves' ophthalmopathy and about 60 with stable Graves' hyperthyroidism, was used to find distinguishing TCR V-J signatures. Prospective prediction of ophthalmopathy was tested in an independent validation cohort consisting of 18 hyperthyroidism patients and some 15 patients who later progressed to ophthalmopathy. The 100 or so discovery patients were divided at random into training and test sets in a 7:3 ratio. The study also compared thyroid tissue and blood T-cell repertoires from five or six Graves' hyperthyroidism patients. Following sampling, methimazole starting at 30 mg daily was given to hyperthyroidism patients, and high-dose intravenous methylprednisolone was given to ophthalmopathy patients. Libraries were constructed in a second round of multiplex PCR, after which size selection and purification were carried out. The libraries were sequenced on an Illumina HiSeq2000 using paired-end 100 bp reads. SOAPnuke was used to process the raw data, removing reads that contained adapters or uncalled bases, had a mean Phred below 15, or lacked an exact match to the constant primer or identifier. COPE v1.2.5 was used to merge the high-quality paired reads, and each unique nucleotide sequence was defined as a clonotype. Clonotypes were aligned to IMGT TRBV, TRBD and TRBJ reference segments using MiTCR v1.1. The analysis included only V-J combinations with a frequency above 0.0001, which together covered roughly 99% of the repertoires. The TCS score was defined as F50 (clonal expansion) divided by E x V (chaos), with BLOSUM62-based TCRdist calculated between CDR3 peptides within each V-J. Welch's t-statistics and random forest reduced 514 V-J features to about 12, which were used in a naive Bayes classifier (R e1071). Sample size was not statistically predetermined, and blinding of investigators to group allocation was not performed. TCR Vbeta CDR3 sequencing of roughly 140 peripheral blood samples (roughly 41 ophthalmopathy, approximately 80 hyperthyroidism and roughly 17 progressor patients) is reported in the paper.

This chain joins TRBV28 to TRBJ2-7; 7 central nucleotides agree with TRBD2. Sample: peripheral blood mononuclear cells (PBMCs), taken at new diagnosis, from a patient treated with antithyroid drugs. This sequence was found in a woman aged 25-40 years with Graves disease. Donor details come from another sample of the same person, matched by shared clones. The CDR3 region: CASSLRLAESSYEQYF. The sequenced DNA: TGTGCCAGCAGTTTACGACTAGCCGAGAGCTCCTACGAGCAGTACTTC.